The TCR beta chain described here comes from a study of graft-versus-host responses after intestinal transplantation (dated by TCRdb to 2020 to 2023). Regarding the research as a whole: Multivisceral, liver-intestinal, or isolated intestinal transplants were received by the recipients. All recipients received anti-thymocyte globulin induction followed by maintenance tacrolimus and steroids for around three years. Bulk TCR-beta CDR3 sequencing was used to track graft-versus-host and host-versus-graft alloreactive T cell clones in the graft, circulation and bone marrow after intestinal transplantation. Alloreactive clones were identified by sequencing pre-transplant mixed lymphocyte reaction products and comparing these products with unstimulated pre-transplant donor and recipient T cells. The cohort enrolled about two dozen intestinal transplant recipients, one of whom was a retransplant, and a few patients without pretransplant specimens were excluded. A peak of at least 4% donor T cells among recipient peripheral blood mononuclear cells was the definition used for donor T cell macrochimerism. Instead of going to the commercial service, samples from a few later patients were sequenced in-house on an Illumina MiSeq and processed with MiXCR. The paper's findings and limits, for the study overall: GvH clones were detected in recipient bone marrow, and some of these GvH clones were observed earlier in ileal mucosa or blood, consistent with an intestinal mucosal origin. Conclusions were limited by the relatively low number and heterogeneity of intestinal transplant patients. In the allografts of patients with donor T cell macrochimerism, GvH to HvG T cell clonal ratios were high. Early after transplant, peak levels of circulating GvH clones were associated with declines in HvG clones.

Library creation used the immunoSEQ multiplex PCR assay. High-throughput TCR-beta CDR3 sequencing of genomic DNA from most patients was performed by Adaptive Biotechnologies. Regarding the original processing steps: Adaptive's ImmunoSEQ software was the source of the TCR sequencing data for approximately 18 patients, while three other patients were processed with MiXCR and VDJtools. Because the origin of CDR3 nucleotide sequences shared between donor and recipient could not be assigned, those sequences were removed. To count as alloreactive, a clone needed at least 2-fold expansion over unstimulated cells and a minimum CFSE-low frequency of 0.002% (template counts) or 0.001% (read counts). Mappable clones were those detected in sequenced pre-transplant spleen, lymph node, or MLR CFSE-low populations of the donor or recipient. Cumulative frequency of alloreactive clones was calculated as a percentage of all sequences weighted by copy number. TCRdb retrieved this table from immuneACCESS and kept in-frame rearrangements only. Not all clones are present; in checked studies, unresolved V genes account for under half, and no reason is known for the remainder. D and trimming come from the DNA, and the V and J calls and clone size come from that table. This sample has 5,500 to 8,000 clones in its table, and approximately 91% of those were observed once. Together, the top ten hold just under 5% of the sample.

Note on this clone: Its binding antigen is unknown. No base qualities exist here, and no much larger clone lies one base off it.

Blood samples were collected up to 4 times in the first month after transplant and then at least monthly when available. The CDR3 runs 16 residues from the cysteine to the phenylalanine. CDR3 DNA only is kept here, 48 bases in frame from base 1. CDR1 and CDR2 are read off the germline V gene (reference sequence) as SEHNR and FQNEAQ. Germline trimming: 4 bases from V, 6 bases from J; junction bases outside gene matches: 11. This material consisted of PBMCs, taken around 90 days after transplant. Rearrangement joined TRBV7-9 to TRBJ2-1; a stretch of 8 junction bases matches TRBD2. The TCR comes from a human patient who received an intestinal transplant, so some T cells may come from the graft donor. At the DNA level, the sequence is TGTGCCAGCAGCTCCCTAGCGGGCGGGGGTAGCAATGAGCAGTTCTTC. It encodes CASSSLAGGGSNEQFF.